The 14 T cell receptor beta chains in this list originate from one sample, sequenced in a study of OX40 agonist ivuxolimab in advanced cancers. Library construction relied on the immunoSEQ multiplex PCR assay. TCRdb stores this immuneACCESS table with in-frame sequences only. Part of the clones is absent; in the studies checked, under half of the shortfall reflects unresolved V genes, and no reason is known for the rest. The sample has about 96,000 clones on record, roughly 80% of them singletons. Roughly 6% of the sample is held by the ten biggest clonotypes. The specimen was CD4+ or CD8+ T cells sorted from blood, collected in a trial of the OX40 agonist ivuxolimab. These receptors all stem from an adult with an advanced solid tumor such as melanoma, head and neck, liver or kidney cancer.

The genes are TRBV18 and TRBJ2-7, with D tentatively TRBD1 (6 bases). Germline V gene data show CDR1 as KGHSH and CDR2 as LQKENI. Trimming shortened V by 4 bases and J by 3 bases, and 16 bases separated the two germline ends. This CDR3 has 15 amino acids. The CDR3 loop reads CASSRTTGTLYEQYF. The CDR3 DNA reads TGTGCCAGCTCACGCACAACCGGGACACTCTACGAGCAGTACTTC. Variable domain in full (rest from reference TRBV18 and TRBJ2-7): NAGVMQNPRHLVRRRGQEARLRCSPMKGHSHVYWYRQLPEEGLKFMVYLQKENIIDESGMPKERFSAEFPKEGPSILRIQQVVRGDSAAYFCASSRTTGTLYEQYFGPGTRLTVT.

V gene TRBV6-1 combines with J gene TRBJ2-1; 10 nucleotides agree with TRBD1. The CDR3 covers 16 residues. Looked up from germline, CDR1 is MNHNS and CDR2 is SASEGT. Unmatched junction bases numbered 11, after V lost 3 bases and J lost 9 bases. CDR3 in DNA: TGTGCCAGCAGTGACTTACCGGGACAGGGGTTGTCTGAGCAGTTCTTC. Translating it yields CASSDLPGQGLSEQFF.

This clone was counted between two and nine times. For the CDR3, the DNA is TGTGCCAGTAGGGCGGGATATCCAACCTATGGCTACACCTTC. Amino acids: CASRAGYPTYGYTF. V gene TRBV19 combines with J gene TRBJ1-2; D is ambiguous. The germline V gene has CDR1 LNHDA and CDR2 SQIVND (reference sequence). The V and J ends lost 6 bases and 4 bases respectively, with 15 bases between them. The CDR3 length is 14 residues.

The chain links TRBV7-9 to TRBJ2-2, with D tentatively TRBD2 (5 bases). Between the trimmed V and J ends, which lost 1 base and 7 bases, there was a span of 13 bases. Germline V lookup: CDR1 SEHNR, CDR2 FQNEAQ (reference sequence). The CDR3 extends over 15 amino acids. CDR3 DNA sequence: TGTGCCAGCAGCTTAGGAGGGCTATATGGCGGGGAGCTGTTTTTT. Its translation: CASSLGGLYGGELFF.

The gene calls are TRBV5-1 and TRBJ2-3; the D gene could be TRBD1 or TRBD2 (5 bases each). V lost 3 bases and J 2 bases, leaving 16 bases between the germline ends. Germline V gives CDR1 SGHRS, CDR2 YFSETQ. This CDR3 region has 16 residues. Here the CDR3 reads CASSSGTSRVTDTQYF. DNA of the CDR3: TGCGCCAGCAGCTCGGGGACCTCCAGGGTCACAGATACGCAGTATTTT.

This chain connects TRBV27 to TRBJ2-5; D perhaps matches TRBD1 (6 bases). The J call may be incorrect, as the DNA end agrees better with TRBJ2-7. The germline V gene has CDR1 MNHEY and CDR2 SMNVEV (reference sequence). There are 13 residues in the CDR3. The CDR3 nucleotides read TGTGCCAGCAGTGGACCAGGGGTACGCGAGCAGTACTTC. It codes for CASSGPGVREQYF.

The CDR3 spells CASSDRVKETQYF. For the CDR3, the DNA is TGTGCCAGTAGCGACAGAGTAAAAGAGACCCAGTACTTC. The chain combines TRBV19 with TRBJ2-5; possibly TRBD1 for D (5 bases). Germline V gives CDR1 LNHDA, CDR2 SQIVND (reference sequence). Trimming pared 6 bases from V and 3 bases from J, leaving 11 bases between. The CDR3 runs to 13 residues.

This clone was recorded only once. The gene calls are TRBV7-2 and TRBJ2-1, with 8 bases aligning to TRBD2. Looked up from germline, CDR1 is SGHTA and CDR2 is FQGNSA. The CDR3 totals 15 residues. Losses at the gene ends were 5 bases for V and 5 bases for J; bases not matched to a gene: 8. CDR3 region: CASSPGTRPNNEQFF. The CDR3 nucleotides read TGTGCCAGCAGCCCCGGGACTAGGCCTAACAATGAGCAGTTCTTC.

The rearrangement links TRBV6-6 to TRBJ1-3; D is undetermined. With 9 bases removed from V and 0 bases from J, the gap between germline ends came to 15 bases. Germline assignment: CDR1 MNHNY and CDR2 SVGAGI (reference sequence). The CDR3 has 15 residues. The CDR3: CASRVDGNSGNTIYF. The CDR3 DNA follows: TGTGCCAGTAGGGTTGACGGAAACTCTGGAAACACCATATATTTT.

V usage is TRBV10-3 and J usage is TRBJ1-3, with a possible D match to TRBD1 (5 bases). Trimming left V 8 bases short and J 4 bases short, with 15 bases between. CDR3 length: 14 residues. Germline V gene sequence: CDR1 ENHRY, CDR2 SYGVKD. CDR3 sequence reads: CAIVGVDGGNTIYF. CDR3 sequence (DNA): TGTGCCATCGTGGGGGTTGACGGCGGAAACACCATATATTTT.

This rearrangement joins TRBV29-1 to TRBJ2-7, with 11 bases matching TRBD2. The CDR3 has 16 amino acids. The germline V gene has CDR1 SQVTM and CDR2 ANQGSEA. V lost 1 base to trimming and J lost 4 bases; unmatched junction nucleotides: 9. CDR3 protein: CSVEAYLAGGFYEQYF. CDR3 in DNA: TGCAGCGTTGAAGCCTACCTAGCGGGAGGTTTTTACGAGCAGTACTTC.

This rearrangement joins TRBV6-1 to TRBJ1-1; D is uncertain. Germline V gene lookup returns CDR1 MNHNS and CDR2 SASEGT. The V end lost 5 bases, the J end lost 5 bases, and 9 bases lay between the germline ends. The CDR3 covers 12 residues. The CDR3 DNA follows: TGTGCCAGCAGTAGTCGGTGGACTGAAGCTTTCTTT. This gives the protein CASSSRWTEAFF.

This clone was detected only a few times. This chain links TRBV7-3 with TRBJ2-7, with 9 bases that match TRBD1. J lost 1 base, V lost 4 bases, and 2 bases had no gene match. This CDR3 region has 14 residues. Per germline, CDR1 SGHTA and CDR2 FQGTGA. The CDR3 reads CASSSGTGSYEQYF. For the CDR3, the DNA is TGTGCCAGCAGCTCCGGGACAGGGTCCTACGAGCAGTACTTC.

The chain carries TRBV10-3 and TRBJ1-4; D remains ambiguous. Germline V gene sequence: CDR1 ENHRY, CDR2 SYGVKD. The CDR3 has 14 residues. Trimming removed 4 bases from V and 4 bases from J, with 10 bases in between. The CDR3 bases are TGTGCCATCAGTGTATCTGGGCTTAATGAAAAACTGTTTTTT. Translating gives CAISVSGLNEKLFF.